This T cell receptor beta chain was captured by sequencing in a study of blood T cell repertoires in COVID-19 (dated by TCRdb to the early 2020s). Context from the whole study: Samples covering the acute and convalescent phases of COVID-19 were provided by collaborators in the United States, Italy and Spain. Samples were obtained from the ongoing ImmuneRACE study (first 160 participants) and from some 1,300 subjects provided by 6 global collaborators. The material from the prospective study consisted of cDNA or gDNA derived from T cells, B-cell-depleted T cells, or PBMCs. The repertoires were released in a freely available public database intended as a resource for research on the immune response to SARS-CoV-2. Nearly every sample came with metadata listing a de-identified subject ID, COVID-19 status, age in years and sex. Where HLA class I and class II types were available, the types were taken from metadata supplied by the sample provider, not from assay-based typing. The dataset comprised deeply sampled blood TCRbeta repertoires from subjects exposed to, actively infected with, or recovered from COVID-19.

The collaborating institutions used their own protocols to collect whole blood in K2EDTA tubes. For TCRbeta analysis, collaborator samples were shipped as frozen whole blood, as isolated PBMCs, or as DNA extracted from either sample type. Here is what the overall study found, with its caveats: The quantity of clinical and demographic metadata differed by source and by participant and was supplied without curation.

Turning to this clone: The target of this receptor is not known. Qualities for individual bases were not recorded, and no much larger clone is one base off.

CDR1 and CDR2, looked up from the germline V gene, are MNHEY and SVGAGI. Unmatched junction bases come to 8, with V trimmed by 0 bases and J by 10 bases. There are 15 amino acids in the CDR3, from cysteine to phenylalanine inclusive. The kept DNA is CDR3 alone, 45 bases in frame from the first base. The immunoSEQ Assay, a bias-controlled multiplex PCR, was used to amplify TCRbeta CDR3 regions from genomic DNA. Under the source paper's analysis protocol: The number of nucleated cells in each sample was estimated by amplification of reference gene primers within the assay. Sequence reads were collapsed and filtered to measure the absolute abundance of every unique TCRbeta CDR3 rearrangement. Productive Simpson clonality was computed per sample as the square root of Simpson's diversity index over productive rearrangements. TCRdb took over this immuneACCESS table, retaining in-frame rearrangements with V and J assigned. Such tables are incomplete; in checked studies, under half of the missing clones stem from an unresolved V gene, and the remainder is unexplained. V, J and clone size are taken as reported in that table, and D and trimming were inferred from the DNA itself. The table for this sample lists about 110,000 clones; approximately 81% of them were counted only once. The biggest ten clones account for 1.4% to 1.5% of the sample.

The sequence came from a man aged 35 to 55 with acute or convalescent COVID-19. Recombination joined TRBV6-5 with TRBJ1-4; the junction holds 7 bases that match TRBD1. Material: peripheral blood. The DNA is as follows: TGTGCCAGCAGTTACTCGGTACAGGGGAGTGCAAAACTGTTTTTT. Its translation is CASSYSVQGSAKLFF.